This T cell receptor (beta chain) was recovered during a study of T cell responses to AZD1222 COVID-19 vaccine. Repertoires were generated with immunoSEQ multiplex PCR, while TCRdb's copy carries only in-frame clones and drops some. There are approximately 110,000 clones in the sample; about 90% occur only once, and approximately 5% lies in the top ten. This CDR3 is 15 amino acids long. Germline trimming cut 3 bases from V and 2 bases from J; bases unmatched to any gene: 4. Germline V gene sequence: CDR1 SGHTA, CDR2 FQGNSA. The source was peripheral blood, collected on day 0 of AZD1222 vaccination. The chain joins TRBV7-2 to TRBJ2-3; TRBD2 matches 8 bases. This clonotype was sampled from an adult in good health. The CDR3 reads CASSFVAGNTDTQYF. In DNA form, the CDR3 reads TGTGCCAGCAGCTTCGTAGCGGGGAACACAGATACGCAGTATTTT.